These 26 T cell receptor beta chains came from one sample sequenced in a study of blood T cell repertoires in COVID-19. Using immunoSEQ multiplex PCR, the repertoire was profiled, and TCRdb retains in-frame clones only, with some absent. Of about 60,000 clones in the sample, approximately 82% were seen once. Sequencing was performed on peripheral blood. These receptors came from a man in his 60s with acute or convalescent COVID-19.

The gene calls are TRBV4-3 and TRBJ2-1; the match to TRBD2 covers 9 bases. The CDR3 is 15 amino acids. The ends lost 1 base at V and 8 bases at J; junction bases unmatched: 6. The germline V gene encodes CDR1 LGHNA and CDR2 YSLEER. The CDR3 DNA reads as TGCGCCAGCAGCCAAGGGCCTAGCGGGGTCGATGAGCAGTTCTTC. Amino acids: CASSQGPSGVDEQFF.

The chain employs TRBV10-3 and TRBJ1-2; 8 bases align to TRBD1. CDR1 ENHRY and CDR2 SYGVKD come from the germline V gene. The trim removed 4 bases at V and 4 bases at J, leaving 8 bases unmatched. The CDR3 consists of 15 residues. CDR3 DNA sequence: TGTGCCATCAGTGTGATGACAGGGGCGAGCTATGGCTACACCTTC. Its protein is CAISVMTGASYGYTF.

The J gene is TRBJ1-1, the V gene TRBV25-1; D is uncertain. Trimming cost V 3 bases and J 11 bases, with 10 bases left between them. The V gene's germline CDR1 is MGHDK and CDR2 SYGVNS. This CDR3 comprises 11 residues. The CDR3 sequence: CASSDTRRAFF. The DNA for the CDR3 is TGTGCCAGCAGTGATACCCGGCGGGCTTTCTTT.

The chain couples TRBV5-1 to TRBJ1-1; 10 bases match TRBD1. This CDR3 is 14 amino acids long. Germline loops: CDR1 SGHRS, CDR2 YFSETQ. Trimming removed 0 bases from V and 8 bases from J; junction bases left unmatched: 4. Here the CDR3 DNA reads TGCGCCAGCAGCTTGGGGGACAGGGGATCAGAAGCTTTCTTT. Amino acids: CASSLGDRGSEAFF.

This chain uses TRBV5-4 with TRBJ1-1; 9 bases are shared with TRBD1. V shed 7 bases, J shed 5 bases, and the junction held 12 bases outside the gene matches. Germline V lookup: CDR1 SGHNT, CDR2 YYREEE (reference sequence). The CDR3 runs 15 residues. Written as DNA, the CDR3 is TGTGCCAGCGGAAGGGACAGGGTGGTTTTTACTGAAGCTTTCTTT. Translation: CASGRDRVVFTEAFF.

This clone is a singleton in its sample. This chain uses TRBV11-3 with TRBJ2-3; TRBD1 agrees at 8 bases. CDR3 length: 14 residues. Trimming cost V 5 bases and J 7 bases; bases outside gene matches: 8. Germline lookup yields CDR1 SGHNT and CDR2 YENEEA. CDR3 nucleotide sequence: TGTGCCAGCAGCCAGGACAGGGTGGGGAATACGCAGTATTTT. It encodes CASSQDRVGNTQYF.

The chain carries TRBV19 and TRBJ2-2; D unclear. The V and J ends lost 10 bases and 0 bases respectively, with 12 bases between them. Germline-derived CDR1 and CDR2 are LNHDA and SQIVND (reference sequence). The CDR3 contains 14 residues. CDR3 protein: CATREHSNTGELFF. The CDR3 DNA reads TGTGCCACCCGTGAGCATTCGAACACCGGGGAGCTGTTTTTT.

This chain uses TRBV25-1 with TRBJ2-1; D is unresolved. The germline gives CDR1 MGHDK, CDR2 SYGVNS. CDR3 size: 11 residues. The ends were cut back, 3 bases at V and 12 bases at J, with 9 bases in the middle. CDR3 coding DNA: TGTGCCAGCAGTGAGCCACAAAGGCAGTTCTTC. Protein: CASSEPQRQFF.

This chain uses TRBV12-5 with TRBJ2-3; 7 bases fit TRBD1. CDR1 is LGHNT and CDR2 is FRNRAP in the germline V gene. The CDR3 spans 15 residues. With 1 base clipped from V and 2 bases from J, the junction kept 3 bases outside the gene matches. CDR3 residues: CASGLGQGYTDTQYF. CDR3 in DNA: TGTGCTAGTGGTTTGGGACAGGGATACACAGATACGCAGTATTTT. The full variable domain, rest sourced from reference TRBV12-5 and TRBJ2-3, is DARVTQTPRHKVTEMGQEVTMRCQPILGHNTVFWYRQTMMQGLELLAYFRNRAPLDDSGMPKDRFSAEMPDATLATLKIQPSEPRDSAVYFCASGLGQGYTDTQYFGPGTRLTVL.

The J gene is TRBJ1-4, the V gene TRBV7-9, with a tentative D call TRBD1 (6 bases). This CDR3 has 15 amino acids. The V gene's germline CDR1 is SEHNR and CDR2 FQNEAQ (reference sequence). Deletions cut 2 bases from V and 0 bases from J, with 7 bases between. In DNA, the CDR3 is TGTGCCAGCAGCTTAAAGGGGGCAACTAATGAAAAACTGTTTTTT. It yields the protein CASSLKGATNEKLFF.

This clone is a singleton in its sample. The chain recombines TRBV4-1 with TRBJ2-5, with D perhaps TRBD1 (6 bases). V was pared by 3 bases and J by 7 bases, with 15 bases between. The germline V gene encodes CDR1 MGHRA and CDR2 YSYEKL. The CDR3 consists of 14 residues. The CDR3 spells CASSQAGQRGTQYF. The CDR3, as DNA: TGCGCCAGCAGCCAGGCCGGACAGCGAGGGACCCAGTACTTC.

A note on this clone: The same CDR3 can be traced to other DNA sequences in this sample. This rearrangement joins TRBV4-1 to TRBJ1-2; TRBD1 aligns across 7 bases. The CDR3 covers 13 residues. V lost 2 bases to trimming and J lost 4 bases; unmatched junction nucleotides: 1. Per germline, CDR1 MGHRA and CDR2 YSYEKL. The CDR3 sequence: CASSQTGVYGYTF. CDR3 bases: TGCGCCAGCAGCCAAACAGGGGTCTATGGCTACACCTTC.

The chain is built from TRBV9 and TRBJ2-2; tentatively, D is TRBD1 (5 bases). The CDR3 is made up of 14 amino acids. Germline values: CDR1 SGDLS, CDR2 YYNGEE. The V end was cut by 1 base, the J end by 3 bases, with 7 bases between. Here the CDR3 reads CASSVQGDTGELFF. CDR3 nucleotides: TGTGCCAGCAGCGTACAGGGCGACACCGGGGAGCTGTTTTTT.

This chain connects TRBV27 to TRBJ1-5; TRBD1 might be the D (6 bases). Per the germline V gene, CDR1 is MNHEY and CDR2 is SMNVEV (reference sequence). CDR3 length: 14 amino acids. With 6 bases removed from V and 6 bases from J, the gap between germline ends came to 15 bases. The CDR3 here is CASSRGGARQPQHF. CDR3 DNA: TGTGCCAGCAGCCGGGGGGGGGCCCGTCAGCCCCAGCATTTT.

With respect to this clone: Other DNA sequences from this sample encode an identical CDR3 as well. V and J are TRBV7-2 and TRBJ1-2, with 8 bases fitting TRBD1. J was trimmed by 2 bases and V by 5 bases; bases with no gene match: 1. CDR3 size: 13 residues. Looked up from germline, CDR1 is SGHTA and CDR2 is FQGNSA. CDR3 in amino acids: CASSRTGNYGYTF. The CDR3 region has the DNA TGTGCCAGCAGCCGGACAGGGAACTATGGCTACACCTTC.

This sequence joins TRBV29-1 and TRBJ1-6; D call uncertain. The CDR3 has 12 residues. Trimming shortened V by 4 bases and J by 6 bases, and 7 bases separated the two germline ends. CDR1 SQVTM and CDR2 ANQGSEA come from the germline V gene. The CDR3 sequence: CSVVDGNSPLHF. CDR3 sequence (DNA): TGCAGCGTTGTAGACGGTAATTCACCCCTCCACTTT.

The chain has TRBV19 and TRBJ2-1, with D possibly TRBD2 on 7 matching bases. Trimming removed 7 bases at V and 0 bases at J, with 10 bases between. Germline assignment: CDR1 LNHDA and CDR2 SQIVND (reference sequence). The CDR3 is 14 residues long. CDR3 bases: TGTGCCAGTAACGGGGGGCTCTCCTACAATGAGCAGTTCTTC. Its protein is CASNGGLSYNEQFF.

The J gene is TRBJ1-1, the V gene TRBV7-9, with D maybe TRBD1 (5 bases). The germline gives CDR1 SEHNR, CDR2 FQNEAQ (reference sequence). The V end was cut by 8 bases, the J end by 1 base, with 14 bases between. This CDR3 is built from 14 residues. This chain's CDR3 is CASSEGRENTEAFF. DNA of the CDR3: TGTGCCAGCTCGGAGGGGCGGGAGAACACTGAAGCTTTCTTT. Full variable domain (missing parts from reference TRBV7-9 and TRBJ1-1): DTGVSQNPRHKITKRGQNVTFRCDPISEHNRLYWYRQTLGQGPEFLTYFQNEAQLEKSRLLSDRFSAERPKGSFSTLEIQRTEQGDSAMYLCASSEGRENTEAFFGQGTRLTVV.

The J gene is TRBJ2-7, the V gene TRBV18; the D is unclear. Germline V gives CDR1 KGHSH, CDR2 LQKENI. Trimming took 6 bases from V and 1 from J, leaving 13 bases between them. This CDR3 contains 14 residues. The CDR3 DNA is TGTGCCAGCTCGCCGAGGAAGGATTCCTACGAGCAGTACGTC. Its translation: CASSPRKDSYEQYV.

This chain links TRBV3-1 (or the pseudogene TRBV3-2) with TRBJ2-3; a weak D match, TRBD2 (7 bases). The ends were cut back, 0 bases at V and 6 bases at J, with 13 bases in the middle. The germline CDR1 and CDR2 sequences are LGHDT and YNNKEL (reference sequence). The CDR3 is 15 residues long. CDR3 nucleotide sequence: TGTGCCAGCAGCCAAGAAGGGGGGGCCATGGATACGCAGTATTTT. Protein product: CASSQEGGAMDTQYF.

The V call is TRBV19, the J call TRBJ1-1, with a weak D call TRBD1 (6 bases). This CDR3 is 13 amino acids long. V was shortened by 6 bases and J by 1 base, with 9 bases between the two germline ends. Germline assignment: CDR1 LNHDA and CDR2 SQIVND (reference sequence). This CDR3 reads CASRGQWNTEAFF. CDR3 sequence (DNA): TGTGCCAGTAGGGGACAATGGAACACTGAAGCTTTCTTT.

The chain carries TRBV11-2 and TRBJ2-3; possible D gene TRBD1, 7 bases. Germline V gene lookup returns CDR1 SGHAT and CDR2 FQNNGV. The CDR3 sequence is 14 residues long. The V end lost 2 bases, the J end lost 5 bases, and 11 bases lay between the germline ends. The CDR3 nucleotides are TGTGCCAGCAGCTTACGTCAGGGGGGAGATACGCAGTATTTT. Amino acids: CASSLRQGGDTQYF.

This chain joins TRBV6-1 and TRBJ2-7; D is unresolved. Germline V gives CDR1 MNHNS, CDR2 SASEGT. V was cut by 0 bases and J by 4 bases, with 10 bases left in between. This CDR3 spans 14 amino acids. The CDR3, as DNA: TGTGCCAGCAGTGAAGCTCAGGCGCTATACGAGCAGTACTTC. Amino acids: CASSEAQALYEQYF.

The CDR3 loop is CATSDPQSSFGAFF. The CDR3 DNA sequence: TGTGCCACCAGTGATCCACAATCAAGTTTCGGGGCTTTCTTT. The chain recombines TRBV24-1 with TRBJ1-1, with unresolved D. The CDR3 contains 14 residues. V was cut by 3 bases and J by 11 bases, with 18 bases left in between. CDR1 is KGHDR and CDR2 is SFDVKD in the germline V gene.

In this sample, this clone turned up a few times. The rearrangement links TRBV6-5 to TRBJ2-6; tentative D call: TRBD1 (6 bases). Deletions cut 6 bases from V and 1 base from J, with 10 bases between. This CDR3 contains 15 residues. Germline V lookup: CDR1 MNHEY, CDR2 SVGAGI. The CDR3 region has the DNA TGTGCCAGCAGCCTCAGGGGATCTGGGGCCAACGTCCTGACTTTC. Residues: CASSLRGSGANVLTF.

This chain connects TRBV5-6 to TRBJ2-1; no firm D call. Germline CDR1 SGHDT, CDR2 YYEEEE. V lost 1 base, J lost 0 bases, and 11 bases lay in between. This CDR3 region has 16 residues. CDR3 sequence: CASSLLLLSSYNEQFF. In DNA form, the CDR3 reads TGTGCCAGCAGCTTGTTACTCCTGAGCTCCTACAATGAGCAGTTCTTC.